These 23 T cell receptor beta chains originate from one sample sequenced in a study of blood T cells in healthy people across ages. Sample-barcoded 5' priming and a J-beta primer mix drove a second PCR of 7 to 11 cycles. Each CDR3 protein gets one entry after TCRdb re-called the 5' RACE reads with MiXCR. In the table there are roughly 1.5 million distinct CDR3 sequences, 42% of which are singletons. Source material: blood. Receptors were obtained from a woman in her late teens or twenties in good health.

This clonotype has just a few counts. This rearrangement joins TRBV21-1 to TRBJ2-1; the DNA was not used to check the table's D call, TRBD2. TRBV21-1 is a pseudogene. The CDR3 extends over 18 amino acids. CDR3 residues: CASSKEPPLSGPTNEQFF. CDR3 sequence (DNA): TGTGCCAGCAGCAAAGAGCCCCCGCTTAGCGGGCCAACTAATGAGCAGTTCTTC.

The CDR3 reads CASKGQTLAKNIQYF. The CDR3 DNA is TGTGCCAGCAAGGGACAGACACTAGCCAAAAACATTCAGTACTTC. V and J are TRBV2 and TRBJ2-4; 7 nucleotides align to TRBD1. Trimming at V came to 7 bases and at J to 0 bases, leaving 6 bases not matched to a gene. The CDR3 consists of 15 residues. Germline V lookup: CDR1 SNHLY, CDR2 FYNNEI.

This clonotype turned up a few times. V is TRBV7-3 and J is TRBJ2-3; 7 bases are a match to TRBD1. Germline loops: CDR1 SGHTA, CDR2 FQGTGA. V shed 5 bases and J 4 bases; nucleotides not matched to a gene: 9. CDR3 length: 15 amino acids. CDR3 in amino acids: CASSLIADRADTQYF. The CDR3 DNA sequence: TGTGCCAGCAGCCTAATAGCAGACAGGGCAGATACGCAGTATTTT.

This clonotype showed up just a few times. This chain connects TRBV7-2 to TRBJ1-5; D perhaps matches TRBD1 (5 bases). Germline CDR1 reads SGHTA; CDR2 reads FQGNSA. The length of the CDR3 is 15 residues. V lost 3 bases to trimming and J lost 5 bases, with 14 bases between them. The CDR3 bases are TGTGCCAGCAGCTTGGAGGGGTACGAGTATCAGCCCCAGCATTTT. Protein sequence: CASSLEGYEYQPQHF.

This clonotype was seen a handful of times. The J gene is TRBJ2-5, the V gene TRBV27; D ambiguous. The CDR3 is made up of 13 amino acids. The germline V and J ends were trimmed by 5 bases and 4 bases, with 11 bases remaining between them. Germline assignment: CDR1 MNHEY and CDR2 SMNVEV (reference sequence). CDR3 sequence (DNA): TGTGCCAGCAGTCATTTAGGTTTAGAGACCCAGTACTTC. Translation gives CASSHLGLETQYF.

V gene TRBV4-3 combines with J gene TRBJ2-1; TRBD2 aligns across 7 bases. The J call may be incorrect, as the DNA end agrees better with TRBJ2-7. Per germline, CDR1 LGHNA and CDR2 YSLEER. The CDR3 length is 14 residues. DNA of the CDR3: TGCGCCAGCAGCCAAGATCGGGACTACAATGAGCAGTACTTC. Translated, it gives CASSQDRDYNEQYF.

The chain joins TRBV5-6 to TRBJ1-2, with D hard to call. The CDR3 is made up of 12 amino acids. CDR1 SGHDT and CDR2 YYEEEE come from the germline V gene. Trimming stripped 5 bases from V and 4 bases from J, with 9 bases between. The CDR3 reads CASSLALYGYTF. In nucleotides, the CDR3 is TGTGCCAGCAGTTTAGCCCTCTATGGCTACACCTTC.

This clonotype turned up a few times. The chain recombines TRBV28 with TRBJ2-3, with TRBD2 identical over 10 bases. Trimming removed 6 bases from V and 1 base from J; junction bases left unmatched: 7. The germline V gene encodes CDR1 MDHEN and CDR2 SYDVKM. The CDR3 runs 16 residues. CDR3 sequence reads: CASRQALAGGTDTQYF. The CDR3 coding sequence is TGTGCCAGCAGACAGGCTCTAGCGGGAGGCACAGATACGCAGTATTTT.

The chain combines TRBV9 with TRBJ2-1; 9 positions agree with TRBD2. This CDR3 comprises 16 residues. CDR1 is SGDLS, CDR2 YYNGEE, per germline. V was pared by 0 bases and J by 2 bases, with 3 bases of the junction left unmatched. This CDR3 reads CASSVGSSGAYNEQFF. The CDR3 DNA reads TGTGCCAGCAGCGTAGGGTCTAGCGGGGCCTACAATGAGCAGTTCTTC.

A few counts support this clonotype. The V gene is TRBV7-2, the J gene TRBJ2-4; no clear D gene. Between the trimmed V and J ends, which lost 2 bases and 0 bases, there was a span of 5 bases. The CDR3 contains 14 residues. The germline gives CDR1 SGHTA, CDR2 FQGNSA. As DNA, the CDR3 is TGTGCCAGCAGCTTATTTTTAGCCAAAAACATTCAGTACTTC. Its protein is CASSLFLAKNIQYF.

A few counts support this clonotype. CDR3: CAWSVSLGGTEAFF. CDR3 DNA: TGTGCCTGGAGTGTATCTCTCGGGGGCACTGAAGCTTTCTTT. The chain carries TRBV30 and TRBJ1-1, with D maybe TRBD1 (5 bases). This CDR3 is built from 14 residues. V was trimmed by 0 bases and J by 4 bases, leaving 12 bases between them. The V gene's germline CDR1 is GTSNPN and CDR2 SVGIG (reference sequence).

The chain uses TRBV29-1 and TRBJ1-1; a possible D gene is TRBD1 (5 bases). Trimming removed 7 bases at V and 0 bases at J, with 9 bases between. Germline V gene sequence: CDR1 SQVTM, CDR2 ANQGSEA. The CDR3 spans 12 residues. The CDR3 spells CSAGGMNTEAFF. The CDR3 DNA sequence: TGCAGCGCCGGGGGGATGAACACTGAAGCTTTCTTT.

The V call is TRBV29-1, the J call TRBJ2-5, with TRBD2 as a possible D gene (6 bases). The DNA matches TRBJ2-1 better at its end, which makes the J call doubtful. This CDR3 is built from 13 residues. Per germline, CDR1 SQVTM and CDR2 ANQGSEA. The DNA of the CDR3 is TGCAGCGTTGAGCGGGATCTCGGAGAGACCCAGTTCTTC. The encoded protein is CSVERDLGETQFF.

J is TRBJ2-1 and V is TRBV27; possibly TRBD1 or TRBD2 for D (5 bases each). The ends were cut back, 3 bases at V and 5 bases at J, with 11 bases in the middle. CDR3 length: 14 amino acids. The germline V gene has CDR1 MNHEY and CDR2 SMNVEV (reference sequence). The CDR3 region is CASSLRGRDNEQFF. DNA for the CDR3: TGTGCCAGCAGTTTGAGGGGTCGAGACAATGAGCAGTTCTTC.

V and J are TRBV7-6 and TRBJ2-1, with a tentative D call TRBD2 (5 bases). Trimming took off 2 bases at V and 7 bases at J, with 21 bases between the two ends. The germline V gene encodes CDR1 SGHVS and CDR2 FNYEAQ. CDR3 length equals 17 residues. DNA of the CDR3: TGTGCCAGCAGCTTAAAGGCTAGCTTGGTCACACGAAATGAGCAGTTCTTC. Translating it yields CASSLKASLVTRNEQFF.

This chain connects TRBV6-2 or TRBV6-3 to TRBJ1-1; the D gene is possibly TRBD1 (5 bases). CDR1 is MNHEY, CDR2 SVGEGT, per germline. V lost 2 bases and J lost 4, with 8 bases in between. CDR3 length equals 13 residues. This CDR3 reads CASSYTGRTEAFF. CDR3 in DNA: TGTGCCAGCAGTTACACAGGACGCACTGAAGCTTTCTTT.

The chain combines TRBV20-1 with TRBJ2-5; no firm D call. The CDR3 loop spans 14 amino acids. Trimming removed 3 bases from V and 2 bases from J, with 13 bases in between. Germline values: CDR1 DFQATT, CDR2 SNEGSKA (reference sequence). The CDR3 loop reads CSARRSPAQETQYF. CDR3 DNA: TGCAGTGCTAGGAGGTCGCCTGCTCAAGAGACCCAGTACTTC.

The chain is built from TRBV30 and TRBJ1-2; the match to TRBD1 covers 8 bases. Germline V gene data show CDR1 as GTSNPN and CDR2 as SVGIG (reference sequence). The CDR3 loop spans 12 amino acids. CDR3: CAYGQGIYGYTF. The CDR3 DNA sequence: TGTGCATACGGACAGGGAATCTATGGCTACACCTTC.

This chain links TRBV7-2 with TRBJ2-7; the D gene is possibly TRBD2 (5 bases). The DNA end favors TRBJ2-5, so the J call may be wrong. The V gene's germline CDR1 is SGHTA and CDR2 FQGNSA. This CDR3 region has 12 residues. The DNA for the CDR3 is TGTGCCAGCAGCCCGTGGAGGGAGACCCAGTACTTC. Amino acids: CASSPWRETQYF.

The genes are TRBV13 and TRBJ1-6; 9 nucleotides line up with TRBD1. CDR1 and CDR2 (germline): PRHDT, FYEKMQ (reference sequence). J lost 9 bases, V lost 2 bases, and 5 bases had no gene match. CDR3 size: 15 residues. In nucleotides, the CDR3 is TGTGCCAGCAGCTTATTCCGGGACAGGGCTTCACCCCTCCACTTT. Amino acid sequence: CASSLFRDRASPLHF.

The CDR3 protein is CASSSESGFNTEAFF. CDR3 bases: TGTGCCAGCAGCTCTGAGAGCGGGTTCAACACTGAAGCTTTCTTT. V gene TRBV7-9 combines with J gene TRBJ1-1; D is uncertain. This CDR3 is built from 15 residues. The V gene's germline CDR1 is SEHNR and CDR2 FQNEAQ (reference sequence). The ends were cut back, 4 bases at V and 2 bases at J, with 14 bases in the middle.

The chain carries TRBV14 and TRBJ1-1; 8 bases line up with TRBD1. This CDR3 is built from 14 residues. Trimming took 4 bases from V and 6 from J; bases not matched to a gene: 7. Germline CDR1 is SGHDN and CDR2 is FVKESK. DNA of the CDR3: TGTGCCAGCAGCCTTAACAGGGGGTTCTCTGAAGCTTTCTTT. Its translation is CASSLNRGFSEAFF. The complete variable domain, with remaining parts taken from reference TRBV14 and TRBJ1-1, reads EAGVTQFPSHSVIEKGQTVTLRCDPISGHDNLYWYRRVMGKEIKFLLHFVKESKQDESGMPNNRFLAERTGGTYSTLKVQPAELEDSGVYFCASSLNRGFSEAFFGQGTRLTVV.

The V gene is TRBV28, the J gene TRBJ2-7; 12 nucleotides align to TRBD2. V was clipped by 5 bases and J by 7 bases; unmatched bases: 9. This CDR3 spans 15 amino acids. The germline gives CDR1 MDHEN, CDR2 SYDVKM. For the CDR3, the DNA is TGTGCCAGCAGTGCTCGACTAGCGGGAGCTAAGGAGCAGTACTTC. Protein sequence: CASSARLAGAKEQYF.